This is a list of T cell receptor beta chains from one sample in a study of beta chain features in type 1 diabetes. The assay was immunoSEQ multiplex PCR, and TCRdb's table has in-frame clones only and misses some. The sample yields under 150,000 clones, around 15% seen once. Sequenced material: central memory CD4+ T cells from blood. Every receptor here comes from a man aged 18-30 years with type 1 diabetes. Each CDR3 is given with its conserved first and last residue. A D gene is named only where the DNA matches it firmly. The size field is filled for only some rows; it gives once, few, many or a size class.

CDR3: CASSVGGASTDTQYF
DNA: TGTGCCAGCAGCGTGGGGGGAGCTAGCACAGATACGCAGTATTTT
D: .
V: TRBV7-9
J: TRBJ2-3
size: few

CDR3: CASSFRGTGVTGYTF
DNA: TGTGCCAGCAGCTTTAGGGGGACAGGGGTTACTGGCTACACCTTC
D: TRBD1
V: TRBV5-4
J: TRBJ1-2
size: .

CDR3: CAWRKPGGETQYF
DNA: TGTGCCTGGAGAAAACCTGGGGGAGAGACCCAGTACTTC
D: .
V: TRBV30
J: TRBJ2-5
size: few

CDR3: CASSPPNSYEQYF
DNA: TGTGCCAGCAGCCCCCCAAATTCCTACGAGCAGTACTTC
D: .
V: TRBV7-3
J: TRBJ2-7
size: .

CDR3: CASSSNDRRAEAFF
DNA: TGTGCCAGCAGCTCCAATGACAGGCGCGCTGAAGCTTTCTTT
D: .
V: TRBV7-2
J: TRBJ1-1
size: .

CDR3: CASSFLRTLNEQFF
DNA: TGTGCCAGCAGCTTTTTGAGGACGCTCAATGAGCAGTTCTTC
D: .
V: TRBV7-2
J: TRBJ2-1
size: few

CDR3: CASSIRRSSYNEQFF
DNA: TGTGCCAGCAGCATAAGGAGGAGCTCCTACAATGAGCAGTTCTTC
D: .
V: TRBV11-2
J: TRBJ2-1
size: .

CDR3: CASSFQGPVRETQYF
DNA: TGTGCCAGCAGTTTCCAGGGTCCCGTGCGGGAGACCCAGTACTTC
D: .
V: TRBV28
J: TRBJ2-5
size: few

CDR3: CASTLAESGVNEQFF
DNA: TGTGCCAGCACTCTCGCCGAGTCAGGGGTGAATGAGCAGTTCTTC
D: .
V: TRBV25-1
J: TRBJ2-1
size: many

CDR3: CSVAGQDSYEQYF
DNA: TGCAGCGTGGCTGGACAGGACTCCTACGAGCAGTACTTC
D: TRBD1
V: TRBV29-1
J: TRBJ2-7
size: .

CDR3: CASGSSGGPETQYF
DNA: TGTGCTAGTGGTTCCTCGGGGGGGCCCGAGACCCAGTACTTC
D: TRBD2
V: TRBV12-5
J: TRBJ2-5
size: few

CDR3: CASSPNIGGDQPQHF
DNA: TGTGCCAGCAGCCCGAACATAGGAGGCGATCAGCCCCAGCATTTT
D: .
V: TRBV27
J: TRBJ1-5
size: few

CDR3: CASSRDPYSPLHF
DNA: TGCGCCAGCAGCCGCGATCCTTATTCACCCCTCCACTTT
D: .
V: TRBV4-3
J: TRBJ1-6
size: many

CDR3: CASSEPPTSGRGSEQFF
DNA: TGTGCCAGCAGTGAACCCCCGACTAGCGGGAGGGGTAGTGAGCAGTTCTTC
D: TRBD2
V: TRBV6-1
J: TRBJ2-1
size: .

CDR3: CASSAEGGYETQYF
DNA: TGTGCCAGCAGTGCTGAGGGGGGTTACGAGACCCAGTACTTC
D: .
V: TRBV2
J: TRBJ2-5
size: .

CDR3: CASSQTGQGSYEQYF
DNA: TGTGCCAGCAGCCAAACGGGACAGGGTTCCTACGAGCAGTACTTC
D: TRBD1
V: TRBV14
J: TRBJ2-7
size: .

CDR3: CASSRGSGRNSDTQYF
DNA: TGTGCCAGCAGTCGAGGTAGCGGGAGAAACTCAGATACGCAGTATTTT
D: TRBD2
V: TRBV2
J: TRBJ2-3
size: few

CDR3: CASSEPDSNYGYTF
DNA: TGTGCCAGCAGTGAGCCGGACAGTAACTATGGCTACACCTTC
D: .
V: TRBV25-1
J: TRBJ1-2
size: few

CDR3: CASSLGLAEQFF
DNA: TGTGCCAGCAGCTTGGGGTTGGCTGAGCAGTTCTTC
D: .
V: TRBV7-2
J: TRBJ2-1
size: .

CDR3: CAWGERIAKNIQYF
DNA: TGTGCCTGGGGGGAGCGGATAGCCAAAAACATTCAGTACTTC
D: .
V: TRBV30
J: TRBJ2-4
size: many

CDR3: CASSIDGPNYGYTF
DNA: TGTGCCAGTAGTATAGATGGTCCGAATTATGGCTACACCTTC
D: .
V: TRBV19
J: TRBJ1-2
size: few

CDR3: CASGTYGYTF
DNA: TGTGCCAGCGGTACTTATGGCTACACCTTC
D: .
V: TRBV28
J: TRBJ1-2
size: few

CDR3: CASSLAANANEQFF
DNA: TGTGCCAGCAGCTTGGCCGCAAACGCGAATGAGCAGTTCTTC
D: .
V: TRBV5-5
J: TRBJ2-1
size: few

CDR3: CASSESTGSSYNEQFF
DNA: TGTGCCAGCAGTGAGAGTACTGGTAGCTCCTACAATGAGCAGTTCTTC
D: .
V: TRBV6-1
J: TRBJ2-1
size: .

CDR3: CASSLELRVPLHF
DNA: TGTGCCAGCAGCTTAGAACTCAGGGTTCCCCTCCACTTT
D: .
V: TRBV7-2
J: TRBJ1-6
size: many

CDR3: CSVEGGQGLDTQYF
DNA: TGCAGCGTTGAGGGGGGACAGGGATTAGATACGCAGTATTTT
D: TRBD1
V: TRBV29-1
J: TRBJ2-3
size: few

CDR3: CASSLEYHNEQFF
DNA: TGTGCCAGCAGCTTAGAGTACCACAATGAGCAGTTCTTC
D: .
V: TRBV7-2
J: TRBJ2-1
size: .

CDR3: CASSQPGPGRTGELFF
DNA: TGCGCCAGCAGCCAACCCGGGCCAGGGAGGACCGGGGAGCTGTTTTTT
D: .
V: TRBV4-3
J: TRBJ2-2
size: many

CDR3: CASSPPPRMGNEQFF
DNA: TGTGCCAGCAGCCCTCCCCCTAGAATGGGCAATGAGCAGTTCTTC
D: .
V: TRBV7-9
J: TRBJ2-1
size: .

CDR3: CASSTGQGAYLETQYF
DNA: TGTGCCAGTAGTACAGGACAGGGGGCTTATCTTGAGACCCAGTACTTC
D: TRBD1
V: TRBV19
J: TRBJ2-5
size: few

CDR3: CASSQEVAHSGANVLTF
DNA: TGTGCCAGCAGCCAAGAGGTCGCCCACTCTGGGGCCAACGTCCTGACTTTC
D: .
V: TRBV4-2
J: TRBJ2-6
size: many

CDR3: CASSGFFLSYNSPLHF
DNA: TGTGCCAGCAGTGGGTTTTTTCTCTCCTATAATTCACCCCTCCACTTT
D: .
V: TRBV2
J: TRBJ1-6
size: .

CDR3: CASSQARNTGELFF
DNA: TGCGCCAGCAGCCAAGCCCGTAACACCGGGGAGCTGTTTTTT
D: .
V: TRBV4-3
J: TRBJ2-2
size: few

CDR3: CASSLATSGGPSSYNEQFF
DNA: TGTGCCAGCAGCTTGGCGACTAGCGGGGGGCCGAGCTCCTACAATGAGCAGTTCTTC
D: TRBD2
V: TRBV5-4
J: TRBJ2-1
size: few